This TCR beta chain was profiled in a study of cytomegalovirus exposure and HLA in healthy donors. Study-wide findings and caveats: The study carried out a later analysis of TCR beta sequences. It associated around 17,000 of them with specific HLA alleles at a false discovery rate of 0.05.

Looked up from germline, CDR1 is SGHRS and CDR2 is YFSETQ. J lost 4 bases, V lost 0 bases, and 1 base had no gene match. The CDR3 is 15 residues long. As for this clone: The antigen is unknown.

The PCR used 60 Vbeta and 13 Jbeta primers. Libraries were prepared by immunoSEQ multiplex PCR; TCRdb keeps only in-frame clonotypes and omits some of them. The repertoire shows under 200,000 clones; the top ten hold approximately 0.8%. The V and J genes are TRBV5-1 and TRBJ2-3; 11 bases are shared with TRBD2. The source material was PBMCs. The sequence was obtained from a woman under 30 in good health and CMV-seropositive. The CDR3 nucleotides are TGCGCCAGCAGCTTGGTTAGCGGGGGGGCAGATACGCAGTATTTT. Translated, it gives CASSLVSGGADTQYF.